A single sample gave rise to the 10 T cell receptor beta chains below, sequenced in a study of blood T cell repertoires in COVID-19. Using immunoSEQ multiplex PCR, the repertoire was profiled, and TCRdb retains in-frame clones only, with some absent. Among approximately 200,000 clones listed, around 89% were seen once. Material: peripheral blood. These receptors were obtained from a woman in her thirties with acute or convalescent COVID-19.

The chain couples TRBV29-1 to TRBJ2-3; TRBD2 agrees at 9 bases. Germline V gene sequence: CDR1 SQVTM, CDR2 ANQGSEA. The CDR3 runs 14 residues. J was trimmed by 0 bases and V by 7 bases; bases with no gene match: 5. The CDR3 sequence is CSGGLAISTDTQYF. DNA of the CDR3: TGCAGCGGCGGACTAGCGATTAGCACAGATACGCAGTATTTT.

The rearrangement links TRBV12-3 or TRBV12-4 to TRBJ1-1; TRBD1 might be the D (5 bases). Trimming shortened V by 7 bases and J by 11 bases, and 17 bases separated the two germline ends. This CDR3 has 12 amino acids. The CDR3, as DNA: TGTGCCAGCACCTTTTGGGGGGGGACCGCTTTCTTT. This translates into CASTFWGGTAFF.

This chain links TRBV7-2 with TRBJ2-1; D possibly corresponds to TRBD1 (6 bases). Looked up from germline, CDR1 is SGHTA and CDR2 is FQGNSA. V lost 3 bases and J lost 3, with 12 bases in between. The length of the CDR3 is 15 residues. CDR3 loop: CASSFRGQNYNEQFF. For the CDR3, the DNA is TGTGCCAGCAGCTTCAGGGGCCAAAACTACAATGAGCAGTTCTTC.

The CDR3 nucleotides read TGCAGCGTTGGATGGAGCGGGAGTGGCAGTGGCGGTGGGCAGTTCTTC. It codes for CSVGWSGSGSGGGQFF. V and J are TRBV29-1 and TRBJ2-1; 8 nucleotides align to TRBD2. The germline gives CDR1 SQVTM, CDR2 ANQGSEA. CDR3 length equals 16 residues. The trim removed 4 bases at V and 12 bases at J, leaving 20 bases unmatched.

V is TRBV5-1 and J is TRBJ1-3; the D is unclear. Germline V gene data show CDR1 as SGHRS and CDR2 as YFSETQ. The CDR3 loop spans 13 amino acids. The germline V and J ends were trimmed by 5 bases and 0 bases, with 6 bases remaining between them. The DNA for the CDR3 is TGCGCCAGCAGACAGAGCTCTGGAAACACCATATATTTT. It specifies CASRQSSGNTIYF.

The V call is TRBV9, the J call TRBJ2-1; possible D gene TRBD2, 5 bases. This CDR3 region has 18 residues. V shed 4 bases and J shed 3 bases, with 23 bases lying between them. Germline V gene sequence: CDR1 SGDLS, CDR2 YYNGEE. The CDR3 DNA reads TGTGCCAGCAGCTCAGCCGCGGGTATCCGAAGAGACTACAATGAGCAGTTCTTC. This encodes CASSSAAGIRRDYNEQFF.

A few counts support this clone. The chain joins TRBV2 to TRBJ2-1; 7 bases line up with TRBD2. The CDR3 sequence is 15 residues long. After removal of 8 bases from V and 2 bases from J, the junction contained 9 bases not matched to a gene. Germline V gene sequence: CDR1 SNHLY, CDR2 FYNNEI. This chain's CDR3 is CASGFLAAAYNEQFF. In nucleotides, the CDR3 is TGTGCCAGCGGGTTCCTAGCGGCCGCCTACAATGAGCAGTTCTTC.

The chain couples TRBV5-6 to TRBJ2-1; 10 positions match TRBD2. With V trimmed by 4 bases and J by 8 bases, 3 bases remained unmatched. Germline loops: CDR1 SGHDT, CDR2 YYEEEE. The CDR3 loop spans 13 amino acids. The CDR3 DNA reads TGTGCCAGCAGCGTAGGGACTAGCGATGAGCAGTTCTTC. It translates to CASSVGTSDEQFF.

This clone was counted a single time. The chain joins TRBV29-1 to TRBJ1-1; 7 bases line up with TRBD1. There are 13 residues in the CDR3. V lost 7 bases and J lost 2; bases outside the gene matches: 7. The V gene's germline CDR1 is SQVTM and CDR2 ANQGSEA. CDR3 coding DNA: TGCAGCGCCGACGGGACAGTAAACACTGAAGCTTTCTTT. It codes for CSADGTVNTEAFF. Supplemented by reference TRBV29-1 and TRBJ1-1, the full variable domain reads SAVISQKPSRDICQRGTSLTIQCQVDSQVTMMFWYRQQPGQSLTLIATANQGSEATYESGFVIDKFPISRPNLTFSTLTVSNMSPEDSSIYLCSADGTVNTEAFFGQGTRLTVV.

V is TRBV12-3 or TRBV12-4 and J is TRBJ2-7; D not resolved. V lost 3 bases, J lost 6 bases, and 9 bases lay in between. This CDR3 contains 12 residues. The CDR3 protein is CASSLADAEQYF. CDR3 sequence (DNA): TGTGCCAGCAGTTTGGCGGATGCCGAGCAGTACTTC.